The 14 T cell receptor beta chains given below trace back to one sample, sequenced in a study of Tregs in tolerant kidney transplant recipients. Repertoires were generated with immunoSEQ multiplex PCR, while TCRdb's copy carries only in-frame clones and drops some. The sample records 15,000 to 19,000 clones, roughly 92% being singletons. The specimen sequenced was CD8+ T cells from blood. The source is a human donor in good health.

The genes are TRBV6-6 and TRBJ1-1, with D hard to call. Germline loops: CDR1 MNHNY, CDR2 SVGAGI (reference sequence). CDR3 size: 14 residues. V lost 0 bases and J lost 0, with 5 bases in between. Here the CDR3 DNA reads TGTGCCAGCAGTTACTCAGGGATGAACACTGAAGCTTTCTTT. Translation: CASSYSGMNTEAFF.

The chain has TRBV4-1 and TRBJ2-3; 8 bases match TRBD2. This CDR3 has 18 amino acids. V was pared by 5 bases and J by 3 bases, with 16 bases of the junction left unmatched. CDR1 MGHRA and CDR2 YSYEKL come from the germline V gene. The CDR3 DNA is TGCGCCAGCAGCGCGTCGGGGGGGAGCGGGAGATGGACAGATACGCAGTATTTT. The encoded protein is CASSASGGSGRWTDTQYF.

This chain links TRBV27 with TRBJ2-7; 9 nucleotides align to TRBD1. CDR3 size: 17 residues. Germline CDR1 reads MNHEY; CDR2 reads SMNVEV (reference sequence). V was clipped by 3 bases and J by 4 bases; unmatched bases: 13. Here the CDR3 DNA reads TGTGCCAGCAGTTTGCTTCCGGGACAGGGATTTTCGTACGAGCAGTACTTC. Translation gives CASSLLPGQGFSYEQYF.

The chain couples TRBV13 to TRBJ2-3; 11 nucleotides align to TRBD2. CDR3 length equals 16 residues. The ends lost 3 bases at V and 5 bases at J; junction bases unmatched: 7. Per germline, CDR1 PRHDT and CDR2 FYEKMQ (reference sequence). The CDR3 DNA is TGTGCCAGCAGCTTCTTAGCGGGGGGGCAGGGAGATACGCAGTATTTT. The encoded protein is CASSFLAGGQGDTQYF.

The rearrangement links TRBV9 to TRBJ2-1, with TRBD2 matching over 7 bases. Germline V lookup: CDR1 SGDLS, CDR2 YYNGEE. This CDR3 is 15 amino acids long. V lost 4 bases and J lost 9; bases outside the gene matches: 13. The CDR3 DNA follows: TGTGCCAGCAGCCCACCCTCGACTAGCAGAGGTGAGCAGTTCTTC. This encodes CASSPPSTSRGEQFF.

V usage is TRBV4-1 and J usage is TRBJ2-3; 13 bases align to TRBD2. CDR3 length: 16 residues. Losses at the gene ends were 4 bases for V and 2 bases for J; bases not matched to a gene: 3. Germline CDR1 reads MGHRA; CDR2 reads YSYEKL. The CDR3 loop is CASSRLAGGFTDTQYF. CDR3 coding DNA: TGCGCCAGCAGCCGACTAGCGGGGGGTTTCACAGATACGCAGTATTTT.

This chain links TRBV5-6 with TRBJ2-2; D possibly matches TRBD1 or TRBD2 (5 bases each). This CDR3 region has 17 residues. Germline-derived CDR1 and CDR2 are SGHDT and YYEEEE. V dropped 1 base and J dropped 4 bases, with 17 bases sitting between them. CDR3 coding DNA: TGTGCCAGCAGCTTGAGTCCCACGGGACGTATCACCGGGGAGCTGTTTTTT. Encoded protein: CASSLSPTGRITGELFF.

The rearrangement uses TRBV6-5 and TRBJ2-1; unclear D gene. CDR1 MNHEY and CDR2 SVGAGI come from the germline V gene. This CDR3 contains 12 residues. With 6 bases removed from V and 9 bases from J, the gap between germline ends came to 12 bases. Here the CDR3 DNA reads TGTGCCAGCAGCCATACCCGAGGTGAGCAGTTCTTC. It specifies CASSHTRGEQFF.

The rearrangement uses TRBV7-3 and TRBJ2-1, with D hard to call. The CDR3 is 11 amino acids. Trimming left V 5 bases short and J 5 bases short, with 4 bases between. The V gene's germline CDR1 is SGHTA and CDR2 FQGTGA. The CDR3 nucleotides read TGTGCCAGCAGCCTAGACAATGAGCAGTTCTTC. This gives the protein CASSLDNEQFF.

This chain links TRBV15 with TRBJ1-1; D remains ambiguous. This CDR3 contains 12 residues. V shed 3 bases and J shed 1 base, with 3 bases lying between them. Per the germline V gene, CDR1 is LNHNV and CDR2 is YYDKDF (reference sequence). The CDR3 DNA follows: TGTGCCACCAGCAGCTGGAACACTGAAGCTTTCTTT. Translated, it gives CATSSWNTEAFF.

The chain joins TRBV25-1 to TRBJ1-1; perhaps TRBD1 as D (6 bases). The CDR3 extends over 12 amino acids. The germline V gene encodes CDR1 MGHDK and CDR2 SYGVNS. V lost 1 base and J 11 bases, leaving 11 bases between the germline ends. CDR3 in DNA: TGTGCCAGCAGTGAATGGGGGCTTGTGGCTTTCTTT. Its translation: CASSEWGLVAFF.

J is TRBJ2-3 and V is TRBV19; 8 bases line up with TRBD1. Germline lookup yields CDR1 LNHDA and CDR2 SQIVND (reference sequence). This CDR3 spans 15 amino acids. V lost 5 bases, J lost 4 bases, and 8 bases stayed unmatched. CDR3 sequence (DNA): TGTGCCAGTAGTCCCCGGACAGGGTGGGCAGATACGCAGTATTTT. Protein product: CASSPRTGWADTQYF. Filled out from reference TRBV19 and TRBJ2-3, the complete variable domain reads DGGITQSPKYLFRKEGQNVTLSCEQNLNHDAMYWYRQDPGQGLRLIYYSQIVNDFQKGDIAEGYSVSREKKESFPLTVTSAQKNPTAFYLCASSPRTGWADTQYFGPGTRLTVL.

This chain joins TRBV4-1 and TRBJ2-1; 8 bases map to TRBD2. Germline lookup yields CDR1 MGHRA and CDR2 YSYEKL. The V gene end was trimmed by 4 bases and the J gene end by 8 bases; junction bases not matched to a gene: 19. The CDR3 has 18 amino acids. The DNA of the CDR3 is TGCGCCAGCAGCCGCGACTCCTTTAGCGGGGAAGGGTTCTATGAGCAGTTCTTC. Protein sequence: CASSRDSFSGEGFYEQFF.

The chain carries TRBV14 and TRBJ1-4; D gene uncertain. CDR3 size: 14 residues. The germline CDR1 and CDR2 sequences are SGHDN and FVKESK. Between the trimmed V and J ends, which lost 4 bases and 8 bases, there was a span of 14 bases. The CDR3 loop reads CASSPRGRTEKLFF. CDR3 nucleotide sequence: TGTGCCAGCAGCCCCCGGGGTCGCACCGAAAAACTGTTTTTT.